Described below is a single T cell receptor beta chain sequence and its context. This CDR3 is built from 16 residues. The V and J ends lost 3 bases and 1 base, in that order; junction bases with no gene match: 4. Germline V CDR1 and CDR2: SGHAT, FQNNGV. The data were obtained in a study of technical replicates of blood from a handful of donors. TCRdb keeps only in-frame clones here, not all; method: immunoSEQ multiplex PCR. This repertoire shows about 79,000 clones, more than 85% found once; its top ten account for around 0.37%. The chain employs TRBV11-2 and TRBJ2-3; 10 bases fit TRBD2. Input material: T cells isolated from PBMCs. This sequence was found in a human donor in good health. Some clones in this sample may be carry-over from other donors' samples. The CDR3 loop reads CASSLSGTSGTDTQYF. The DNA for the CDR3 is TGTGCCAGCAGCTTGTCCGGGACTAGCGGCACAGATACGCAGTATTTT. Together with reference TRBV11-2 and TRBJ2-3, the CDR3 gives the full variable domain: EAGVAQSPRYKIIEKRQSVAFWCNPISGHATLYWYQQILGQGPKLLIQFQNNGVVDDSQLPKDRFSAERLKGVDSTLKIQPAKLEDSAVYLCASSLSGTSGTDTQYFGPGTRLTVL.